The clone carrying this TCR beta chain has ten or more counts. The data were obtained in a study of regulatory T cells in long-lasting Graves disease. To make TCR beta libraries, researchers used iRepertoire HTBI primers and Arm-PCR of CDR3 regions. In TCRdb, the multiplex PCR reads were re-called with MiXCR into one record per CDR3 protein. The data contain fewer than 550,000 distinct CDR3 sequences, 20% to 25% of them seen just once; the ten biggest clones take up around 7%. Regarding time point: persistent/refractory GD, antithyroid drugs over 5 years with positive TRAb. PBMCs provided the RNA from which the TCR library was made. The CDR3 extends over 18 amino acids. With V trimmed by 5 bases and J by 4 bases, 18 bases remained unmatched.

The starting material was peripheral blood mononuclear cells (PBMCs), obtained when the disease was refractory, from a patient treated with antithyroid drugs. This clonotype was sampled from a female donor with Graves disease. The chain combines TRBV12-3 or TRBV12-4 with TRBJ2-5, with 8 bases aligning to TRBD2. DNA of the CDR3: TGTGCCAGCAGTACCCCCCTAGTCGGGAGGGCCGAGAGAGAGACCCAGTACTTC. Translating it yields CASSTPLVGRAERETQYF.